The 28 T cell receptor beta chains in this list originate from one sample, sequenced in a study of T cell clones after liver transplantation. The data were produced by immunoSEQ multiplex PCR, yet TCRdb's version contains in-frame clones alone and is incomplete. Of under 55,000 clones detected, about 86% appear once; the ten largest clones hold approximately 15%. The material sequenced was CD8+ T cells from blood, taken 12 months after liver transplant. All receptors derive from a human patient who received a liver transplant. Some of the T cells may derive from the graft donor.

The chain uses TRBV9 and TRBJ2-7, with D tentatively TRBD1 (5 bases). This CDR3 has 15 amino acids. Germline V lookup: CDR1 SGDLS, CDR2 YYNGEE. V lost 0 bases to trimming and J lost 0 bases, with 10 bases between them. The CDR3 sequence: CASSVGGTYSYEQYF. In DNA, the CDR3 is TGTGCCAGCAGCGTAGGGGGCACCTACTCCTACGAGCAGTACTTC.

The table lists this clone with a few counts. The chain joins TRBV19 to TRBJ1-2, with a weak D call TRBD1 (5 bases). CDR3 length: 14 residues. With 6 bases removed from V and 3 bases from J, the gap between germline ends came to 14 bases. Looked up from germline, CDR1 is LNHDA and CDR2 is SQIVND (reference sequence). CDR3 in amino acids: CASRGVHLDYGYTF. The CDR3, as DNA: TGTGCCAGTAGGGGGGTCCACCTAGACTATGGCTACACCTTC.

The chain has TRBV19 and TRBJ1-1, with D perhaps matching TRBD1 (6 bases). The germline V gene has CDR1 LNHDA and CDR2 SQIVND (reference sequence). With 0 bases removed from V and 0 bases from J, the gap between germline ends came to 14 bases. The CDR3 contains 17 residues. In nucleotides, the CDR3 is TGTGCCAGTAGTATAGAGGCAGGACAGATCTTGAACACTGAAGCTTTCTTT. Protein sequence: CASSIEAGQILNTEAFF.

The CDR3 sequence: CASSRRGRRGYTF. The CDR3 DNA reads TGTGCCAGCAGCCGCAGGGGGCGTCGGGGCTACACCTTC. V usage is TRBV7-8 and J usage is TRBJ1-2; TRBD1 matches at 8 bases. CDR1 SGHVS and CDR2 FQNEAQ come from the germline V gene. CDR3 length: 13 residues. J lost 8 bases, V lost 5 bases, and 7 bases had no gene match.

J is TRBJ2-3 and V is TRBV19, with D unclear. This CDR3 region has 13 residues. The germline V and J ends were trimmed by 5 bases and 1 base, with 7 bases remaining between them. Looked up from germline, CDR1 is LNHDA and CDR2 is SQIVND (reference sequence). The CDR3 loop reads CASSWGGTDTQYF. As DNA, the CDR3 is TGTGCCAGTAGTTGGGGTGGCACAGATACGCAGTATTTT. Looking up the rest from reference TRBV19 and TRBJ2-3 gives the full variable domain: DGGITQSPKYLFRKEGQNVTLSCEQNLNHDAMYWYRQDPGQGLRLIYYSQIVNDFQKGDIAEGYSVSREKKESFPLTVTSAQKNPTAFYLCASSWGGTDTQYFGPGTRLTVL.

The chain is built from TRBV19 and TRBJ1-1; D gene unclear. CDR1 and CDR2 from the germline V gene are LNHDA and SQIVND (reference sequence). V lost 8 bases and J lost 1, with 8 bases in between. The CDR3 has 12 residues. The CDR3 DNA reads TGTGCCAGTCGACACCCGAACACTGAAGCTTTCTTT. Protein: CASRHPNTEAFF. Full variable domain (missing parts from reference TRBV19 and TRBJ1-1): DGGITQSPKYLFRKEGQNVTLSCEQNLNHDAMYWYRQDPGQGLRLIYYSQIVNDFQKGDIAEGYSVSREKKESFPLTVTSAQKNPTAFYLCASRHPNTEAFFGQGTRLTVV.

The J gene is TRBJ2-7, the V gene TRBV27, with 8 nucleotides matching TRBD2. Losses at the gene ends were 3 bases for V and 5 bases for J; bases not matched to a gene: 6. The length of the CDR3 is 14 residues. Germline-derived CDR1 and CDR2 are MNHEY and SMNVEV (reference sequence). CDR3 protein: CASSLGGRPHEQYF. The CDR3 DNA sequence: TGTGCCAGCAGTTTGGGCGGGAGGCCCCACGAGCAGTACTTC.

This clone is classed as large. The CDR3 reads CASFAGELFF. In DNA, the CDR3 is TGTGCCAGTTTCGCGGGGGAGCTGTTTTTT. The chain links TRBV7-9 to TRBJ2-2; D is uncertain. The ends were cut back, 9 bases at V and 8 bases at J, with 7 bases in the middle. This CDR3 region has 10 residues. Per the germline V gene, CDR1 is SEHNR and CDR2 is FQNEAQ (reference sequence).

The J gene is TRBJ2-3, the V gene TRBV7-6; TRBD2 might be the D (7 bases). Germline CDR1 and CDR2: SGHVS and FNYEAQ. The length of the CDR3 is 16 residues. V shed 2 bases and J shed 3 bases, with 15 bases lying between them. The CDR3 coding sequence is TGTGCCAGCAGCTTATCCTACGGGGGGCCGACAGATACGCAGTATTTT. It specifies CASSLSYGGPTDTQYF.

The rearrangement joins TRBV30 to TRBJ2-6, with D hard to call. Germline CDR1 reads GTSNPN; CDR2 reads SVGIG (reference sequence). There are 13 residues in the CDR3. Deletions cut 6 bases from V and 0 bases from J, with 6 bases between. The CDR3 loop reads CACDTSGANVLTF. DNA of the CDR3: TGTGCCTGCGACACCTCTGGGGCCAACGTCCTGACTTTC.

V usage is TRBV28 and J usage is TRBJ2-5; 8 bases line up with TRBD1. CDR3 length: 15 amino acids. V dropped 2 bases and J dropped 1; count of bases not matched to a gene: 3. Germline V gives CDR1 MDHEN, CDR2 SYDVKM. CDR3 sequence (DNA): TGTGCCAGCAGTTTAATCGGACAGGGCCAAGAGACCCAGTACTTC. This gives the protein CASSLIGQGQETQYF.

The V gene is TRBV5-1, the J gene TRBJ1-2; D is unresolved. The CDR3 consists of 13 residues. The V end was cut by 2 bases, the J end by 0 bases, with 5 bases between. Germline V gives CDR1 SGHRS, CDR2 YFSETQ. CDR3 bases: TGCGCCAGCAGCTTTAAAGCTAACTATGGCTACACCTTC. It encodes CASSFKANYGYTF.

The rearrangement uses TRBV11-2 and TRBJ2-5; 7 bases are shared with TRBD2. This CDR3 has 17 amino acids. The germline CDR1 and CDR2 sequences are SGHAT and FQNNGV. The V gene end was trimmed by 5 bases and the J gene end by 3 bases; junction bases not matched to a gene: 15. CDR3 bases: TGTGCCAGCAGCCGCGGTAATGGCGGGAGAGGGGAAGAGACCCAGTACTTC. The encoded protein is CASSRGNGGRGEETQYF.

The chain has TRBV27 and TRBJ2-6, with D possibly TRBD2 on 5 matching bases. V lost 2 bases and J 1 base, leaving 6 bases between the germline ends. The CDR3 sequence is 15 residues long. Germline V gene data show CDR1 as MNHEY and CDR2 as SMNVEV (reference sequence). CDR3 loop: CASSLRGSGANVLTF. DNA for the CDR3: TGTGCCAGCAGTTTAAGAGGGTCTGGGGCCAACGTCCTGACTTTC.

As DNA, the CDR3 is TGTGCCAGCAGCTTACGAGGGGCTTATAGCAATCAGCCCCAGCATTTT. Translating it yields CASSLRGAYSNQPQHF. The chain links TRBV5-6 to TRBJ1-5, with TRBD1 as a possible D gene (5 bases). Germline values: CDR1 SGHDT, CDR2 YYEEEE. The CDR3 covers 16 residues. Trimming pared 2 bases from V and 0 bases from J, leaving 12 bases between.

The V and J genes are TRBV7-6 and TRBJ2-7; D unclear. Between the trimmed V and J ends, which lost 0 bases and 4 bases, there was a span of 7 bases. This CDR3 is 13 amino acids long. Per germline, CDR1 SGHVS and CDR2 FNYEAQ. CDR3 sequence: CASSLAAGYEQYF. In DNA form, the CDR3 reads TGTGCCAGCAGCTTAGCAGCCGGATACGAGCAGTACTTC.

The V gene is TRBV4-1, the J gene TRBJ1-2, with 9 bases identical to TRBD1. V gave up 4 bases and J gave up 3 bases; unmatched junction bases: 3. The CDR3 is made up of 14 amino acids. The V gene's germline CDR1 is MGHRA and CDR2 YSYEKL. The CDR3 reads CASSPDRGDYGYTF. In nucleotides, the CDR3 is TGCGCCAGCAGCCCGGACAGGGGAGACTATGGCTACACCTTC.

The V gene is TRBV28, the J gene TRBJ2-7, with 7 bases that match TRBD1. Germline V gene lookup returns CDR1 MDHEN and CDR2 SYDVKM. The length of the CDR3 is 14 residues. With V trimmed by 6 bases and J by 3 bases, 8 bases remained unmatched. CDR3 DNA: TGTGCCAGCAGCTCCGGGACAGAGTACTACGAGCAGTACTTC. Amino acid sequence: CASSSGTEYYEQYF.

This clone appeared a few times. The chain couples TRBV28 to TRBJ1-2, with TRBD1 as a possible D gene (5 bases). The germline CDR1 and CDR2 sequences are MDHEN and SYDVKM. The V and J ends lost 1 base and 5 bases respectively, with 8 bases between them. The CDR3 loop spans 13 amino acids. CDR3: CASSLYRTYGYTF. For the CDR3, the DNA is TGTGCCAGCAGTTTATACAGGACTTATGGCTACACCTTC.

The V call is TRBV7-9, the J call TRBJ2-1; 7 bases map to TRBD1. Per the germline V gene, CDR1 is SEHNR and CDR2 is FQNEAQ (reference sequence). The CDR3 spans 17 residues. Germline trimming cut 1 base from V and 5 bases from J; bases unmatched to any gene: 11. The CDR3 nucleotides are TGTGCCAGCAGCTTAGTAGGGGGCCACCTTCGAGACAATGAGCAGTTCTTC. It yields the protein CASSLVGGHLRDNEQFF.

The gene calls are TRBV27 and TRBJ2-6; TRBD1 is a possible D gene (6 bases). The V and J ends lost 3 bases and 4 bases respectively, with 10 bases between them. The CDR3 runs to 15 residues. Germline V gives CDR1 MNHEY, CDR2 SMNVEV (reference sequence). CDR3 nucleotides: TGTGCCAGCAGTTTCAGGGACATGGGGGCCAACGTCCTGACTTTC. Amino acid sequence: CASSFRDMGANVLTF.

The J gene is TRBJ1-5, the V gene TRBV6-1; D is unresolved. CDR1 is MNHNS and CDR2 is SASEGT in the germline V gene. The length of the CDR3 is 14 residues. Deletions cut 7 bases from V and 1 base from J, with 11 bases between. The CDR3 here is CASKRTESNQPQHF. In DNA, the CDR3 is TGTGCCAGCAAAAGGACGGAAAGCAATCAGCCCCAGCATTTT.

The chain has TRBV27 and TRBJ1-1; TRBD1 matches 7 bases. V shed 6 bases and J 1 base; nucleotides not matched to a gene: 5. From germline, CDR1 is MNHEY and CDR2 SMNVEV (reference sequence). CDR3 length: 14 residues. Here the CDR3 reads CASSHRDRNTEAFF. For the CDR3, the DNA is TGTGCCAGCAGCCATAGGGACAGGAACACTGAAGCTTTCTTT.

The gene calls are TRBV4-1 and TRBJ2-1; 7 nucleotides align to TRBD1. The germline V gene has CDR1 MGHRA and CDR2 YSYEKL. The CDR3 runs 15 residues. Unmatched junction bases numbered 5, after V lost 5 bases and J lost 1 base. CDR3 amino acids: CASSWTGSSYNEQFF. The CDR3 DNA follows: TGCGCCAGCAGCTGGACAGGTTCTTCCTACAATGAGCAGTTCTTC.

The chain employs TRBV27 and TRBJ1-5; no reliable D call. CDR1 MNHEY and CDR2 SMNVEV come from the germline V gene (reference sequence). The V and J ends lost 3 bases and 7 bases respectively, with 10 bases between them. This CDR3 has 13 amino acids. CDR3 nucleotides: TGTGCCAGCAGTTTGATAGGTCTCCAGCCCCAGCATTTT. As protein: CASSLIGLQPQHF.

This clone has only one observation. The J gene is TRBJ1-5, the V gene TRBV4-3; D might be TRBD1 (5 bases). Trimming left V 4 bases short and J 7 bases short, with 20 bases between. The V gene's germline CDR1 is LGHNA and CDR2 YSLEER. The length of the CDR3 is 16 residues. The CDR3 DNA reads TGCGCCAGCAGCCTTCTCTGGGGGGGAGAAAGACAGCCCCAGCATTTT. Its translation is CASSLLWGGERQPQHF.

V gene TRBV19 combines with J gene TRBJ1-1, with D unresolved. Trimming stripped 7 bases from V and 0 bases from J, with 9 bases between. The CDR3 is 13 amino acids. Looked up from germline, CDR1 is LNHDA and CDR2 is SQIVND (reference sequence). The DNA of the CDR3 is TGTGCCAGTACCATTGGAATGAACACTGAAGCTTTCTTT. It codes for CASTIGMNTEAFF.

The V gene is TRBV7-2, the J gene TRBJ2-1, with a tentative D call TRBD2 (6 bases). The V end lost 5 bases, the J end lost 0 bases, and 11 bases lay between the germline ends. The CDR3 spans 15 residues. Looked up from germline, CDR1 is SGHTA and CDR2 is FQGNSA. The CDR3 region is CASSPSGFSYNEQFF. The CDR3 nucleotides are TGTGCCAGCAGCCCGAGCGGGTTCTCCTACAATGAGCAGTTCTTC.